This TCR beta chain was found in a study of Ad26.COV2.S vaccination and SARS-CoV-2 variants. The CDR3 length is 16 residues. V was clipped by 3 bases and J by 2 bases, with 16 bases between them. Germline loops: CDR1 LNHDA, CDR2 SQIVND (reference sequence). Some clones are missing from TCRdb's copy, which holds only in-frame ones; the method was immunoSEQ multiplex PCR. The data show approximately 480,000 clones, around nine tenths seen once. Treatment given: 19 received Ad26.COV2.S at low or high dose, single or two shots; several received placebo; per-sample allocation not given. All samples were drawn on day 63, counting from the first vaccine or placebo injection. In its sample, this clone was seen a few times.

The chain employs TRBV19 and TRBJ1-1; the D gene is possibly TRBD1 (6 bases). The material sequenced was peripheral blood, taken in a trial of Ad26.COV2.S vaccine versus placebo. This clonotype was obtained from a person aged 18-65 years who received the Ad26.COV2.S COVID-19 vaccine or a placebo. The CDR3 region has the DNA TGTGCCAGTAGTATCTCGGCGACAGGAAGAAACACTGAAGCTTTCTTT. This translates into CASSISATGRNTEAFF.